These 9 T cell receptor beta chains came from one sample sequenced in a study of blood T cells in healthy people across ages (dated by TCRdb to about 2015). Receptor amplification or capture employed 5' RACE. Sequencing was performed on an Illumina HiSeq 2500. A second roughly 6 to 11 cycle PCR used a sample-barcoded 5' primer and a J-beta primer mix. Using fastp trimming at Q25 and MiXCR clonotype assembly, TCRdb reanalyzed the public sequencing data and kept in-frame beta chains. For every CDR3 protein sequence, its rows merge into one entry that carries the most common genes and DNA. This sample lists hundreds of thousands of distinct CDR3 sequences; around 21% were detected once. The top ten constitute roughly 3.6% of the sample. Sequenced sample: blood. The source of these receptors is a man in his sixties or seventies in good health.

In this sample, this clonotype turned up a few times. CDR3 bases: TGTGCCAGCTCAACGGACACCCAGAGCGAGCAGTACTTC. Translated, it gives CASSTDTQSEQYF. The chain couples TRBV18 to TRBJ2-7, with D perhaps matching TRBD1 (5 bases). This CDR3 has 13 residues. Germline V lookup: CDR1 KGHSH, CDR2 LQKENI. V shed 5 bases and J shed 6 bases, with 14 bases lying between them.

This clonotype has only a few counts. The J gene is TRBJ1-2, the V gene TRBV20-1; D might be TRBD1 (5 bases). Looked up from germline, CDR1 is DFQATT and CDR2 is SNEGSKA (reference sequence). CDR3 length: 14 amino acids. Trimming removed 6 bases from V and 0 bases from J, with 14 bases in between. The CDR3 reads CSASRDGTNYGYTF. The CDR3 DNA reads TGCAGTGCCAGTCGGGACGGCACTAACTATGGCTACACCTTC.

V is TRBV18 and J is TRBJ1-1; unclear D gene. In germline, CDR1 is KGHSH, CDR2 LQKENI. Trimming cost V 3 bases and J 1 base, with 9 bases left between them. The CDR3 is made up of 14 amino acids. CDR3 protein: CASSPVTGNTEAFF. The CDR3 coding sequence is TGTGCCAGCTCACCGGTGACGGGGAACACTGAAGCTTTCTTT.

J is TRBJ1-1 and V is TRBV7-9, with 9 bases aligning to TRBD1. The J segment lost 6 bases and the V segment lost 6 bases, leaving 11 bases of the junction unmatched. The germline V gene encodes CDR1 SEHNR and CDR2 FQNEAQ (reference sequence). There are 15 residues in the CDR3. CDR3 DNA sequence: TGTGCCAGCAGTTCCTCCGGGACAGGGAATCCTGAAGCTTTCTTT. This codes for CASSSSGTGNPEAFF.

A remark on this clonotype: At one end the junction does not follow the germline gene, possibly because of a read error. This sequence joins TRBV20-1 and TRBJ2-4, with D perhaps being TRBD1 or TRBD2 (5 bases each). The CDR3 spans 15 residues. Per germline, CDR1 DFQATT and CDR2 SNEGSKA (reference sequence). The CDR3 spells CSASRGQQVKDIQYF. Written as DNA, the CDR3 is TGCAGTGCTAGTCGGGGCCAGCAAGTCAAAGACATTCAGTACTTC.

This clonotype showed up just a few times. The V and J genes are TRBV4-1 and TRBJ2-3; D gene ambiguous. Germline CDR1 reads MGHRA; CDR2 reads YSYEKL. This CDR3 is 16 amino acids long. Trimming took 6 bases from V and 0 from J, leaving 16 bases between them. CDR3 sequence: CASRARSQTSTDTQYF. CDR3 coding DNA: TGCGCCAGCAGAGCTAGATCCCAAACTAGCACAGATACGCAGTATTTT.

The rearrangement links TRBV11-2 to TRBJ2-1; 7 bases align to TRBD2. This CDR3 is built from 15 residues. The germline V gene has CDR1 SGHAT and CDR2 FQNNGV. V lost 5 bases to trimming and J lost 0 bases; unmatched junction nucleotides: 4. This chain's CDR3 is CASSTRTSSYNEQFF. In DNA form, the CDR3 reads TGTGCCAGCAGCACCAGGACTAGCTCCTACAATGAGCAGTTCTTC. The whole variable domain, filled in from reference TRBV11-2 and TRBJ2-1, reads EAGVAQSPRYKIIEKRQSVAFWCNPISGHATLYWYQQILGQGPKLLIQFQNNGVVDDSQLPKDRFSAERLKGVDSTLKIQPAKLEDSAVYLCASSTRTSSYNEQFFGPGTRLTVL.

This clonotype was recorded at least ten times. The rearrangement uses TRBV28 and TRBJ2-7, with D maybe TRBD1 (6 bases). With 4 bases removed from V and 0 bases from J, the gap between germline ends came to 10 bases. This CDR3 has 14 residues. Germline CDR1 reads MDHEN; CDR2 reads SYDVKM. CDR3 coding DNA: TGTGCCAGCAGTTCCCCAGGGGACTCCTACGAGCAGTACTTC. Translated, it gives CASSSPGDSYEQYF.

The chain's CDR3 is CSASPGLYNEQFF. For the CDR3, the DNA is TGCAGCGCCTCGCCGGGACTATACAATGAGCAGTTCTTC. The gene calls are TRBV29-1 and TRBJ2-1; 7 positions match TRBD2. Germline V gene lookup returns CDR1 SQVTM and CDR2 ANQGSEA. V lost 7 bases, J lost 4 bases, and 7 bases stayed unmatched. This CDR3 spans 13 amino acids.